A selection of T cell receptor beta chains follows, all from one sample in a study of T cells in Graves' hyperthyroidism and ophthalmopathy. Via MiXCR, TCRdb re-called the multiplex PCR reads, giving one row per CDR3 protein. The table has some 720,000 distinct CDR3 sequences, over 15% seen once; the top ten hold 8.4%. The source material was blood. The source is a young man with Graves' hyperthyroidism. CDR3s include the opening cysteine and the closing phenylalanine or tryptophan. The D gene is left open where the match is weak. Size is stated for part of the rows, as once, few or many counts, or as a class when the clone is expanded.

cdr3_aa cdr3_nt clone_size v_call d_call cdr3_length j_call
CASSLAGGTGELFF TGTGCCAGCAGTCTAGCGGGAGGGACCGGGGAGCTGTTTTTT many TRBV12-3/TRBV12-4 TRBD2 14 TRBJ2-2
CASSSSGTPPNYGYTF TGTGCCAGCAGTTCATCCGGGACACCACCTAACTATGGCTACACCTTC many TRBV28 - 16 TRBJ1-2
CASSQSGLVSTQYF TGTGCCAGCAGCCAGTCTGGACTAGTATCCACCCAGTACTTC - TRBV14 TRBD2 14 TRBJ2-5
CATSPLGQDEQYF TGTGCCACCAGCCCACTTGGCCAGGACGAGCAGTACTTC - TRBV15 - 13 TRBJ2-7
CASSQGRLYNEQLF TGTGCCAGCAGCCAAGGGAGGCTCTACAATGAGCAGCTCTTC - TRBV3-1 - 14 TRBJ2-1
CASRPTGGLGEQYF TGTGCCAGTAGGCCCACAGGGGGCCTCGGCGAGCAGTACTTC - TRBV19 TRBD1 14 TRBJ2-7
CASSLARGARLYEQYF TGTGCCAGCAGCTTAGCCAGGGGGGCTAGACTCTACGAGCAGTACTTC - TRBV7-8 - 16 TRBJ2-7
CAWSVRGFNEKLFF TGTGCCTGGAGTGTAAGGGGGTTTAATGAAAAACTGTTTTTT few TRBV30 - 14 TRBJ1-4
CASSFSSRLARAYEQYF TGTGCCAGCAGTTTTTCTTCCCGACTAGCGCGAGCCTACGAGCAGTACTTC many TRBV28 TRBD2 17 TRBJ2-7
CASSQAGASYNEQFF TGCGCCAGCAGCCAAGCGGGGGCGTCCTACAATGAGCAGTTCTTC - TRBV4-1 - 15 TRBJ2-1
CASSLARVLNEQFF TGTGCCAGCAGCTTGGCCCGGGTCTTGAATGAGCAGTTCTTC few TRBV5-8 - 14 TRBJ2-1
CASSPEGDEQYF TGTGCCAGTAGTCCTGAGGGGGACGAGCAGTACTTC many TRBV19 - 12 TRBJ2-7
CASSSAGTSKGQETQYF TGTGCCAGCAGTAGCGCCGGGACATCGAAGGGACAAGAGACCCAGTACTTC many TRBV27 - 17 TRBJ2-5
CSATGTLVVSDTQYF TGCAGTGCCACAGGGACCTTGGTGGTATCAGATACGCAGTATTTT many TRBV20-1 - 15 TRBJ2-3
CSAAPSGFYNEQFF TGCAGCGCCGCTCCTAGCGGGTTCTACAATGAGCAGTTCTTC many TRBV29-1 TRBD2 14 TRBJ2-1
CASRQASGSTDTQYF TGTGCCAGCAGACAGGCTAGCGGGTCCACAGATACGCAGTATTTT many TRBV3-1 TRBD2 15 TRBJ2-3
CASSQGRLAGGPRGGELFF TGCGCCAGCAGCCAAGGGCGTCTAGCGGGAGGGCCGAGGGGCGGGGAGCTGTTTTTT - TRBV4-3 TRBD2 19 TRBJ2-2
CASSRYRGNYGYTF TGTGCCAGCAGTCGCTACAGGGGAAACTATGGCTACACCTTC - TRBV27 TRBD1 14 TRBJ1-2
CASSASSGGQPQHF TGTGCCAGCAGCGCCTCCTCAGGGGGTCAGCCCCAGCATTTT few TRBV7-8 TRBD1 14 TRBJ1-5
CASSLEGLTYEQYF TGTGCCAGCAGCTTAGAGGGGCTCACCTACGAGCAGTACTTC many TRBV7-9 - 14 TRBJ2-7
CASSRTGISNQPQHF TGTGCCAGCAGCCGGACAGGGATTAGCAATCAGCCCCAGCATTTT many TRBV6-1 TRBD1 15 TRBJ1-5
CAWSGLALQETQYF TGTGCCTGGAGTGGATTAGCCCTACAAGAGACCCAGTACTTC many TRBV30 - 14 TRBJ2-5
CASAPGHGTTGANVLTF TGTGCCAGCGCCCCGGGACACGGGACAACTGGGGCCAACGTCCTGACTTTC many TRBV28 - 17 TRBJ2-6
CASSSAPGLAGGPYEQYF TGTGCCAGCAGTTCCGCACCGGGCCTAGCGGGAGGGCCGTACGAGCAGTACTTC once TRBV28 TRBD2 18 TRBJ2-7
CASTSNEQFF TGTGCCAGCACTAGCAATGAGCAGTTCTTC - TRBV2 - 10 TRBJ2-1
CASTLGQGYQPQHF TGTGCCAGCACCTTGGGACAGGGGTATCAGCCCCAGCATTTT many TRBV12-3/TRBV12-4 TRBD1 14 TRBJ1-5
CATSDFVSTDTQCF TGTGCCACCAGTGATTTCGTTTCCACAGATACGCAGTGTTTT - TRBV24-1 - 14 TRBJ2-3
CASSLDQVDTEAFF TGTGCCAGCAGTTTAGATCAGGTAGACACTGAAGCTTTCTTT many TRBV12-3/TRBV12-4 - 14 TRBJ1-1
CSARGGLQPQHF TGCAGTGCTAGGGGGGGGCTTCAGCCCCAGCATTTT many TRBV20-1 - 12 TRBJ1-5
CAISVRGGSNTGELFF TGTGCCATCAGTGTAAGGGGCGGATCGAACACCGGGGAGCTGTTTTTT few TRBV10-3 - 16 TRBJ2-2
CASSPFAAIYGYTF TGTGCCAGCAGCCCCTTCGCAGCGATCTATGGCTACACCTTC many TRBV3-1 - 14 TRBJ1-2
CSARGTFTGELFF TGCAGTGCTAGAGGGACTTTCACCGGGGAGCTGTTTTTT few TRBV20-1 - 13 TRBJ2-2
CASDDPGRTYEQYF TGTGCCAGCGACGACCCGGGGCGGACCTACGAGCAGTACTTC many TRBV7-9 - 14 TRBJ2-7
CASSLAASGWYYEQYF TGTGCCAGCAGTCTCGCGGCTAGCGGGTGGTACTACGAGCAGTACTTC once TRBV6-2/TRBV6-3 TRBD2 16 TRBJ2-7
CASIPASGMVDTQYF TGCGCCAGCATTCCCGCTAGCGGGATGGTAGATACGCAGTATTTT many TRBV10-2 TRBD2 15 TRBJ2-3
CASRVVTGTGAYEQYF TGTGCCAGCAGGGTAGTCACCGGGACAGGGGCCTACGAGCAGTACTTC - TRBV6-5 TRBD1 16 TRBJ2-7
CASSRKASGPHHEQFF TGTGCCAGCTCTCGAAAGGCTAGCGGGCCCCACCATGAGCAGTTCTTC many TRBV18 TRBD2 16 TRBJ2-1
CASSLIGGPTYEQYF TGTGCCAGCAGTTTGATCGGGGGACCAACCTACGAGCAGTACTTC many TRBV28 - 15 TRBJ2-7
CASSPGLASYEQYF TGTGCCAGCAGTCCCGGACTAGCCTCCTACGAGCAGTACTTC many TRBV27 TRBD2 14 TRBJ2-7
CASSESNRGETQYF TGCGCCAGCAGTGAGTCGAACAGGGGGGAGACCCAGTACTTC many TRBV10-1 TRBD1 14 TRBJ2-5
CASSFRGPEAFF TGTGCCAGCAGTTTTAGGGGCCCTGAAGCTTTCTTT - TRBV5-5 - 12 TRBJ1-1
CASSLGVQFTDTQYF TGTGCCAGCAGCCTCGGGGTGCAATTCACAGATACGCAGTATTTT - TRBV3-1 - 15 TRBJ2-3
CASSVGDGSTDTQYF TGTGCCAGCAGCGTAGGAGACGGAAGCACAGATACGCAGTATTTT - TRBV9 - 15 TRBJ2-3
CASSVAGQGADGYTF TGTGCCAGCAGCGTAGCGGGACAGGGGGCTGATGGCTACACCTTC few TRBV9 TRBD1 15 TRBJ1-2
CASSLARDSTYEQYF TGTGCCAGCAGCTTAGCCCGGGACTCAACCTACGAGCAGTACTTC many TRBV7-2 - 15 TRBJ2-7
CASSATGRGTDTQYF TGTGCCAGCTCAGCCACAGGGAGAGGCACAGATACGCAGTATTTT many TRBV18 - 15 TRBJ2-3
CASRVYEQYF TGTGCCAGCAGGGTCTACGAGCAGTACTTC many TRBV2 - 10 TRBJ2-7
CAWSAINYDNEQFF TGTGCCTGGAGTGCCATCAACTACGACAATGAGCAGTTCTTC few TRBV30 - 14 TRBJ2-1
CSVVVVGGNEQFF TGCAGCGTTGTGGTAGTGGGCGGCAATGAGCAGTTCTTC - TRBV29-1 - 13 TRBJ2-1
CASSPSLGGFPREKLFF TGTGCCAGCAGCCCATCATTGGGGGGGTTTCCGCGAGAAAAACTGTTTTTT - TRBV7-2 - 17 TRBJ1-4
CASSFPRFNYGYTF TGTGCCAGCAGCTTCCCACGATTTAACTATGGCTACACCTTC - TRBV7-3 - 14 TRBJ1-2
CASSVGGLPNTEAFF TGTGCCAGCAGCGTAGGGGGACTTCCGAACACTGAAGCTTTCTTT - TRBV9 - 15 TRBJ1-1
CAWRTLTGGFSGELFF TGTGCCTGGAGGACGCTGACAGGGGGGTTCTCCGGGGAGCTGTTTTTT many TRBV30 TRBD1 16 TRBJ2-2
CASNGRGTDTQYF TGTGCCAGCAACGGGAGGGGCACAGATACGCAGTATTTT many TRBV7-2 TRBD2 13 TRBJ2-3